This T cell receptor (beta chain) was recorded in a study of graft-versus-host responses after intestinal transplantation. The overall study: Recipients had multivisceral, liver-intestinal, or isolated intestinal transplants. General study results and limits: Marrow from the recipient contained GvH clones, some of which had appeared first in ileum or blood. Early post-transplant falls in HvG clones accompanied the peak levels of circulating GvH clones. Individuals who had graft-donor T cell macrochimerism had allografts that showed high graft-versus-host to host-versus-graft clonal ratios.

Germline V gene data show CDR1 as SGHRS and CDR2 as YFSETQ. V was shortened by 0 bases and J by 5 bases, with 6 bases between the two germline ends. This CDR3 comprises 12 residues. Clones were read by immunoSEQ multiplex PCR, and TCRdb kept only the in-frame ones, dropping some. The data show tens of thousands of clones, with 90% to 95% seen just once and less than 0.6% held by the top ten. As for this clone: Its antigen remains unknown.

Source: unstimulated CD8+ T cells sorted from spleen or lymph node cells, taken before intestinal transplant. The gene calls are TRBV5-1 and TRBJ2-7; D gene ambiguous. This TCR came from a human donor who received an intestinal transplant. CDR3: CASSLVVHEQYF. The CDR3, as DNA: TGCGCCAGCAGCTTGGTAGTGCACGAGCAGTACTTC.